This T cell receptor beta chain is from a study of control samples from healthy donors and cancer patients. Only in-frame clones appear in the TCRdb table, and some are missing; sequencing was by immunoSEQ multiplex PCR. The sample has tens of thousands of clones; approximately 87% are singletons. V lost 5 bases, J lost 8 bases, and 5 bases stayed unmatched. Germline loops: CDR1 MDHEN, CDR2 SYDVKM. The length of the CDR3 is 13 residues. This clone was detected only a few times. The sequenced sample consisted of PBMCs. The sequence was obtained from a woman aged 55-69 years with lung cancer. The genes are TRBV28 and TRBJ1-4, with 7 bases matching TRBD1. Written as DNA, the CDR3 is TGTGCCAGCAGTGCAGGGGGTCGGGAAAAACTGTTTTTT. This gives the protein CASSAGGREKLFF.